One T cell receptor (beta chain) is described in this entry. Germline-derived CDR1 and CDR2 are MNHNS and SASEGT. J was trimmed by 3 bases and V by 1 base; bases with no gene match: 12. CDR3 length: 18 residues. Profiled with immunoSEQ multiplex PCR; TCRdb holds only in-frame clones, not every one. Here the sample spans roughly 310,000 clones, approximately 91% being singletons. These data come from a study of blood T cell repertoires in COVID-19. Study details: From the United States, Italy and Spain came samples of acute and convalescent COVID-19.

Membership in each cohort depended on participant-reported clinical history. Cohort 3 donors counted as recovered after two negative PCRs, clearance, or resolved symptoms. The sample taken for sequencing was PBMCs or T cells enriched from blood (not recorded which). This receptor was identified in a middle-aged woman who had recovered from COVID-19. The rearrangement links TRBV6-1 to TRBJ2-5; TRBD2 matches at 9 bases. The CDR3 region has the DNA TGTGCCAGCAGTGAAGTATTGGCGCTAGCGGGGCTTGAAGAGACCCAGTACTTC. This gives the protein CASSEVLALAGLEETQYF.